Below, 23 T cell receptor beta chains from the same sample are listed, as sequenced in a study of tumor-infiltrating lymphocytes in primary liver carcinoma. Using a constant-region primer together with ProtoScript II reverse transcriptase, TCR beta cDNA was made from about 500 ng of total RNA. Libraries covering TCR beta were generated through three nested multiplex PCR rounds (using a slightly modified ARM-PCR). Use of TRBV1-TRBV30 forward primers with a C-beta reverse primer characterized the first two PCR rounds, which lasted about 11 cycles each. TCRdb re-called the multiplex PCR reads with MiXCR, one entry per CDR3 protein. The sample yields around 70,000 distinct CDR3 sequences, approximately 74% seen once. Unsorted bulk tissue of roughly 18-32 mg yielded co-extracted RNA and DNA. Sequencing was performed on liver tumor tissue from sampling region 4. Described subset: tumor region T4, right-lateral pole. Receptors originate from a man between 40 and 49 years old with primary liver carcinoma and hepatitis B virus infection.

This clonotype appeared once. The gene calls are TRBV11-2 and TRBJ2-7; TRBD1 is a possible D gene (7 bases). The CDR3 runs to 13 residues. CDR1 and CDR2 from the germline V gene are SGHAT and FQNNGV. With 9 bases removed from V and 10 bases from J, the gap between germline ends came to 22 bases. The CDR3 sequence: CASNLEGQREQYF. In DNA form, the CDR3 reads TGTGCCAGTAACTTGGAGGGACAGAGGGAACAGTACTTC.

Many counts were recorded for this clonotype. The chain carries TRBV5-1 and TRBJ2-7; D is uncertain. Germline CDR1 reads SGHRS; CDR2 reads YFSETQ. Trimming took 0 bases from V and 2 from J, leaving 18 bases between them. This CDR3 has 17 residues. CDR3 in DNA: TGCGCCAGCAGCTTGGCTTCCTTCGCGGCCGGACCCTACGAGCAGTACTTC. As protein: CASSLASFAAGPYEQYF.

Remarks on this clonotype: The junction shows a germline mismatch at one end, possibly a read error. V usage is TRBV4-1 and J usage is TRBJ2-3, with D tentatively TRBD2 (7 bases). Germline V gives CDR1 MGHRA, CDR2 YSYEKL. The CDR3 totals 15 residues. The CDR3: CSSSPPGGGTDTQYF. The CDR3 nucleotides are TGCTCCAGCAGCCCCCCTGGGGGGGGCACAGATACTCAGTATTTT.

As regards this clonotype: Relative to the germline gene, one junction end is altered; a read error may explain this. The V and J genes are TRBV4-1 and TRBJ1-1; D possibly corresponds to TRBD1 (5 bases). This CDR3 region has 16 residues. Germline lookup yields CDR1 MGHRA and CDR2 YSYEKL. The CDR3 nucleotides read TGTGCCAGCAGCCAAGATCTTGCGGACATGGGTACTGAAGCTTTCTTT. Translating it yields CASSQDLADMGTEAFF.

In DNA, the CDR3 is TGTACTAGCAGCCCTCAACGGGGGTGGGACATTCAGTACTTC. Protein: CTSSPQRGWDIQYF. The chain links TRBV11-2 to TRBJ2-4; D is possibly TRBD2 (6 bases). The CDR3 totals 14 residues. Germline-derived CDR1 and CDR2 are SGHAT and FQNNGV.

This clonotype showed up just once. At one end, the junction sequence differs from germline, possibly due to a read error. V and J are TRBV5-4 and TRBJ1-2, with D unclear. The CDR3 loop spans 15 amino acids. Germline lookup yields CDR1 SGHNT and CDR2 YYREEE (reference sequence). CDR3 in DNA: TGTGCCAACAGCTTGTGTGTACACGGCAAATATGGCTACACCTTC. It encodes CANSLCVHGKYGYTF.

This chain joins TRBV6-2 or TRBV6-3 and TRBJ2-2; D possibly corresponds to TRBD1 (5 bases). V was shortened by 10 bases and J by 2 bases, with 14 bases between the two germline ends. CDR3 length: 14 amino acids. Germline V gene data show CDR1 as MNHEY and CDR2 as SVGEGT. The CDR3 loop is CANNKTANTGELFF. The CDR3 DNA is TGTGCCAACAACAAGACAGCCAACACCGGGGAGCTGTTTTTT.

A remark on this clonotype: The final CDR3 position lacks the conserved phenylalanine or tryptophan, pointing to a likely read error. It is unclear where the CDR3 begins or ends on the DNA, so no DNA is shown, and the CDR3 is as TCRdb lists it. V usage is TRBV11-2 and J usage is TRBJ2-1; the D call in the table, TRBD2, was not verified against the DNA. Per germline, CDR1 SGHAT and CDR2 FQNNGV. The CDR3 totals 16 residues, both ends included. Here the CDR3 reads CASSYSSTSGRGGVFI.

The chain employs TRBV11-2 and TRBJ2-1, with no clear D. The CDR3 covers 16 residues. V was clipped by 3 bases and J by 9 bases, with 21 bases between them. Germline CDR1 is SGHAT and CDR2 is FQNNGV. Here the CDR3 reads CASSLDIGLAKGEQFF. CDR3 nucleotide sequence: TGTGCCAGCAGCTTGGATATCGGATTAGCTAAGGGTGAGCAGTTCTTC. The entire variable domain, with the rest obtained from reference TRBV11-2 and TRBJ2-1, is as follows: EAGVAQSPRYKIIEKRQSVAFWCNPISGHATLYWYQQILGQGPKLLIQFQNNGVVDDSQLPKDRFSAERLKGVDSTLKIQPAKLEDSAVYLCASSLDIGLAKGEQFFGPGTRLTVL.

Of note for this clonotype: One end of the junction does not line up with germline, which may come from a read error. The chain has TRBV6-5 and TRBJ2-1; 8 bases agree with TRBD2. This CDR3 is 15 amino acids long. The germline V gene has CDR1 MNHEY and CDR2 SVGAGI. The CDR3 nucleotides read TGCGCCAGCAGTGTACTAGCGGTATCCTACAATGAGCAGTTCTTC. This sequence encodes CASSVLAVSYNEQFF.

The CDR3 DNA follows: TGCAGTGCTAGGGGCCTCCTAGCGGGATGTTTGGAGCAGTACTTC. Protein sequence: CSARGLLAGCLEQYF. The J gene is TRBJ2-7, the V gene TRBV20-1; 9 positions match TRBD2. Trimming cost V 3 bases and J 7 bases; bases outside gene matches: 13. The CDR3 runs 15 residues. Germline CDR1 and CDR2: DFQATT and SNEGSKA (reference sequence).

For this clonotype: A clone one base away is much larger, so this may be a read error. The CDR3 is CSMDMISTDTQYF. The CDR3 DNA reads TGCAGCATGGACATGATTAGCACAGATACGCAGTATTTT. This chain links TRBV29-1 with TRBJ2-3; possibly TRBD1 for D (5 bases). The CDR3 totals 13 residues. The V end was cut by 8 bases, the J end by 0 bases, with 12 bases between. The germline V gene encodes CDR1 SQVTM and CDR2 ANQGSEA.

This chain links TRBV7-9 with TRBJ1-2, with D unclear. The ends were cut back, 7 bases at V and 3 bases at J, with 12 bases in the middle. CDR1 SEHNR and CDR2 FQNEAQ come from the germline V gene (reference sequence). This CDR3 is built from 13 residues. The CDR3 is CASIFSTHYGYTF. The CDR3 nucleotides are TGTGCCAGCATCTTTAGTACGCACTATGGCTACACCTTC.

This clonotype was seen a handful of times. Just one base apart from a much larger clone, this may be a read error. This chain links TRBV29-1 with TRBJ2-5, with 8 bases matching TRBD1. V shed 8 bases, J shed 7 bases, and the junction held 15 bases outside the gene matches. Germline CDR1 reads SQVTM; CDR2 reads ANQGSEA. This CDR3 is built from 14 residues. The CDR3 loop is CSYRRTGLGGTQYF. CDR3 coding DNA: TGCAGCTACCGACGGACAGGGCTGGGAGGGACCCAGTACTTC.

A word on this clonotype: Compared with germline, one end of the junction differs, possibly owing to a read error. The J gene is TRBJ2-1, the V gene TRBV14; D unclear. Per germline, CDR1 SGHDN and CDR2 FVKESK. The CDR3 covers 12 residues. CDR3 sequence reads: CTSSQSYNEQFF. The CDR3 nucleotides are TGTACCAGCAGCCAATCCTACAATGAGCAGTTCTTC.

With regard to this clonotype: Germline and junction disagree at one end, which may indicate a read error. V is TRBV6-6 and J is TRBJ2-1, with TRBD2 identical over 8 bases. Germline CDR1 MNHNY, CDR2 SVGAGI (reference sequence). The CDR3 consists of 18 residues. CDR3 sequence reads: CASNYSAIAGRAYNEQFF. The CDR3 coding sequence is TGTGCCAGCAATTACTCCGCTATAGCGGGAAGGGCCTATAATGAGCAGTTCTTC.

Concerning this clonotype itself: It may be a read error: a sequence one base away is much more abundant. This rearrangement joins TRBV7-9 to TRBJ1-1; D possibly corresponds to TRBD1 (5 bases). This CDR3 has 14 residues. Germline assignment: CDR1 SEHNR and CDR2 FQNEAQ (reference sequence). V was shortened by 1 base and J by 9 bases, with 15 bases between the two germline ends. The CDR3 DNA reads as TGTGCCAGCAGCTTAGTCGGGGGGGGGACTAAAGCTTTCTTT. Protein: CASSLVGGGTKAFF.

A remark on this clonotype: A junction boundary mismatches the germline segment, possibly from a read error. The J gene is TRBJ1-5, the V gene TRBV5-5; D unresolved. The CDR3 totals 16 residues. Germline CDR1 reads SGHKS; CDR2 reads YYEKEE (reference sequence). The CDR3: CVSSFNGPGSNQPRHF. The CDR3 DNA follows: TGTGTCAGCAGCTTCAACGGCCCGGGGAGCAATCAGCCCCGGCATTTT.

This clonotype occurred a few times. The CDR3 nucleotides are TGCGCCAGCAGCCAGCCGTACCGGGAGGGGAATACCCTCCACTTT. This translates into CASSQPYREGNTLHF. The J gene is TRBJ1-6, the V gene TRBV4-1; possibly TRBD1 for D (5 bases). CDR3 length equals 15 residues. Germline V gene lookup returns CDR1 MGHRA and CDR2 YSYEKL. The V end lost 3 bases, the J end lost 14 bases, and 20 bases lay between the germline ends.

A note on this clonotype: This CDR3 fails to terminate in the conserved phenylalanine or tryptophan, so it likely reflects a read error. The V and J genes are TRBV7-8 and TRBJ2-1; 7 bases align to TRBD1. Germline CDR1 reads SGHVS; CDR2 reads FQNEAQ. This CDR3 contains 15 residues. The chain's CDR3 is CASSARGTAYNEQFI. DNA of the CDR3: TGTGCCAGCAGCGCTCGTGGGACAGCCTACAATGAACAGTTCATC.

In the case of this clonotype: A read error may account for a junction end that differs from germline. The genes are TRBV11-2 and TRBJ2-7; D possibly corresponds to TRBD2 (5 bases). The end of the DNA is better explained by TRBJ2-1, so the J call may be wrong. Germline V gene sequence: CDR1 SGHAT, CDR2 FQNNGV. The CDR3 runs to 16 residues. The CDR3 nucleotides read TGTGCCTGCAGCTGGGGAGAGCAGCTCACCTACAATGAACAGTTCTTC. This encodes CACSWGEQLTYNEQFF.

The chain employs TRBV18 and TRBJ1-1, with D uncertain. The CDR3 length is 14 residues. The ends were cut back, 2 bases at V and 3 bases at J, with 10 bases in the middle. Germline V gene data show CDR1 as KGHSH and CDR2 as LQKENI. CDR3 sequence: CASSPGGRDTEAFF. The CDR3, as DNA: TGTGCCAGCTCACCAGGAGGGAGGGACACTGAAGCTTTCTTT.

Details on this clonotype: Given the absence of the conserved phenylalanine or tryptophan at the CDR3 end, a read error is likely. DNA for the CDR3: TGTGCCAGCAGTAAGGGGGGCTGGACGGGTAACACTGATGCTTTCATT. This gives the protein CASSKGGWTGNTDAFI. The rearrangement joins TRBV28 to TRBJ1-1, with a weak D call TRBD1 (6 bases). Germline CDR1 MDHEN, CDR2 SYDVKM. The CDR3 extends over 16 amino acids.